This TCR beta chain was recorded in a study of shared clonotypes between healthy human individuals. Study information: The plates for each donor numbered three CD4 naive, three CD4 memory, two CD8 naive and one CD8 memory.

The ends were cut back, 5 bases at V and 3 bases at J, with 10 bases in the middle. The CDR3 consists of 13 residues. Germline loops: CDR1 SGHAT, CDR2 FQNNGV. Concerning this clone: Its antigen is not identified.

General study results and limits: Generation probabilities were higher for clonotypes shared across all four sorted-subset donors than for unshared ones. Larger estimated richness was generally recorded for naive subsets relative to memory subsets.

Every one of the donors was a Caucasian adult that lived in Nashville, Tennessee. Sequencing used immunoSEQ multiplex PCR; TCRdb keeps in-frame clones, though not all of them. The sample consists of around 2.1 million clones, roughly 95% of them appearing once. This TCR derives from a man younger than 35 in good health. Material: naive CD4+ T cells sorted from blood. Stated subset: CD45RA+ positively selected. The chain couples TRBV11-2 to TRBJ1-1; no clear D gene. The CDR3 bases are TGTGCCAGCAGCCTAGGCGGGGACACTGAAGCTTTCTTT. As protein: CASSLGGDTEAFF.